This T cell receptor (beta chain) is drawn from a study of T cell changes during pregnancy in multiple sclerosis. Profiling relied on immunoSEQ multiplex PCR, and the TCRdb table lists in-frame clones only, not all of them. The sample holds about 110,000 clones; around 92% are singletons and the top ten take roughly 0.78%. Only one count was recorded for this clone. After removal of 11 bases from V and 4 bases from J, the junction contained 14 bases not matched to a gene. Looked up from germline, CDR1 is SEHNR and CDR2 is FQNEAQ (reference sequence). This CDR3 spans 15 amino acids. The sequence derives from a female donor in good health, enrolled as a control in a pregnancy study. The source material was peripheral blood, sampled in the third trimester of pregnancy. This chain joins TRBV7-9 and TRBJ2-1; 7 positions match TRBD2. CDR3 loop: CAGGLGRVLYNEQFF. The CDR3 DNA follows: TGTGCCGGGGGATTGGGGAGGGTGCTATACAATGAGCAGTTCTTC.